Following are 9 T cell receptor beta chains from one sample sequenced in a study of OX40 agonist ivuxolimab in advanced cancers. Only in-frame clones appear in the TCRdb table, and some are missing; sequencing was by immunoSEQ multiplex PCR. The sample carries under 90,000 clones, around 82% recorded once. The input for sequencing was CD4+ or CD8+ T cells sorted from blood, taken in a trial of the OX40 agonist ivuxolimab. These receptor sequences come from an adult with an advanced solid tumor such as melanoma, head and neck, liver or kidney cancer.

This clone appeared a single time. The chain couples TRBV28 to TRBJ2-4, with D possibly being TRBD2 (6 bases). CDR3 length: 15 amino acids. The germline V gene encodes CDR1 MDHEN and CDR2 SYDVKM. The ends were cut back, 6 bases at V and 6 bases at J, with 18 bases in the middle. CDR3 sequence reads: CASSRGDSTLNIQYF. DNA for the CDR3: TGTGCCAGCAGCCGCGGGGACTCGACTCTAAACATTCAGTACTTC.

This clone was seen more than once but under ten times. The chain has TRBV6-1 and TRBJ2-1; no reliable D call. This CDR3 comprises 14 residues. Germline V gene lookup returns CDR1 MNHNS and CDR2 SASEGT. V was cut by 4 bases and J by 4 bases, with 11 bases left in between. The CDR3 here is CASSGSTVYNEQFF. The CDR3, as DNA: TGTGCCAGCAGTGGGAGCACTGTTTACAATGAGCAGTTCTTC.

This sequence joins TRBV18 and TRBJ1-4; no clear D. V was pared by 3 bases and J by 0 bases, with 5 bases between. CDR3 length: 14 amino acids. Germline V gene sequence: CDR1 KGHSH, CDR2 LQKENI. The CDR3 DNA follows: TGTGCCAGCTCACCGTGGACAACTAATGAAAAACTGTTTTTT. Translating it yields CASSPWTTNEKLFF.

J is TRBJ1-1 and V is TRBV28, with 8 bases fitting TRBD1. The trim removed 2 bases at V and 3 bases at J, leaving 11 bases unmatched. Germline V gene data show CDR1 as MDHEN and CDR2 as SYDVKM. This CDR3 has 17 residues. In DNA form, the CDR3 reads TGTGCCAGCAGTTTACCCCCGGGACAGGTTATCGACACTGAAGCTTTCTTT. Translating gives CASSLPPGQVIDTEAFF.

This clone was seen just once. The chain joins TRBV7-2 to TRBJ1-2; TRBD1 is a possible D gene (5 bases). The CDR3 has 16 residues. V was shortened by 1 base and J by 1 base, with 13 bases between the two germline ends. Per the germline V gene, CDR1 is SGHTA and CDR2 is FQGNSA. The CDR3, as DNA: TGTGCCAGCAGCTTAGAAGACGGACACCTTAACTATGGCTACACCTTC. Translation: CASSLEDGHLNYGYTF.

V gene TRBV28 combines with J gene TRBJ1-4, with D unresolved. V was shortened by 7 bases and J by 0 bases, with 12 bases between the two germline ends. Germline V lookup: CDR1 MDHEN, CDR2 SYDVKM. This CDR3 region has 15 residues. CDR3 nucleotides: TGTGCCAGCAACAACCAAGAGGCAACTAATGAAAAACTGTTTTTT. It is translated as CASNNQEATNEKLFF.

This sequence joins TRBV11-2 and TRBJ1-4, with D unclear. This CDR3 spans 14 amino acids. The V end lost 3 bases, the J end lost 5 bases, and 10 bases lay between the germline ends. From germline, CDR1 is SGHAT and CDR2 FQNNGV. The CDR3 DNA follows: TGTGCCAGCAGCTTGGCGATTCCAAATGAAAAACTGTTTTTT. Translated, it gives CASSLAIPNEKLFF.

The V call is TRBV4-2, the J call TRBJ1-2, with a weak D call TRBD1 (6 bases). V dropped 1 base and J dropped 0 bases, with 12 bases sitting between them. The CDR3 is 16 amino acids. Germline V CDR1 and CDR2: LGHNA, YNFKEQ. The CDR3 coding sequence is TGTGCCAGCAGCCAAGCCACAGGGCGCGCTAACTATGGCTACACCTTC. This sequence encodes CASSQATGRANYGYTF.

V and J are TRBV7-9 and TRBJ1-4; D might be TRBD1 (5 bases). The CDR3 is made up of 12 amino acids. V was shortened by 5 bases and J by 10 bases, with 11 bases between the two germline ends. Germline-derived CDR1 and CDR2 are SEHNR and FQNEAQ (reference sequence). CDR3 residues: CASSNTQGKLFF. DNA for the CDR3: TGTGCCAGCAGCAACACCCAGGGAAAACTGTTTTTT.